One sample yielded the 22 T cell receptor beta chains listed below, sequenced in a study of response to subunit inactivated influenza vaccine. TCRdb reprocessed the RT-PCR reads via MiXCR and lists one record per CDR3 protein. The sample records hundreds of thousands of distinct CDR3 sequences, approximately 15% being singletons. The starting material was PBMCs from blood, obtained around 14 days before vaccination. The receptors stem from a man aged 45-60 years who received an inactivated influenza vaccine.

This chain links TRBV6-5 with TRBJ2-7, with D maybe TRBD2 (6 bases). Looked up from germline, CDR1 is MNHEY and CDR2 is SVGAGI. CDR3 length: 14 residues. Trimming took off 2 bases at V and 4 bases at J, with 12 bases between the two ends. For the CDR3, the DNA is TGTGCCAGCAGTTACAACCGGGGGAGATACGAGCAGTACTTC. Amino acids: CASSYNRGRYEQYF.

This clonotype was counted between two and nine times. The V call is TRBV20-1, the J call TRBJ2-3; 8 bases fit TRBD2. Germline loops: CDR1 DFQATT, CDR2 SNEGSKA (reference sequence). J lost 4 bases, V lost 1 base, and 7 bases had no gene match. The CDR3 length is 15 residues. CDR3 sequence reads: CSARVEAGGADTQYF. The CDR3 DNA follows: TGCAGTGCTAGAGTAGAGGCGGGGGGTGCAGATACGCAGTATTTT.

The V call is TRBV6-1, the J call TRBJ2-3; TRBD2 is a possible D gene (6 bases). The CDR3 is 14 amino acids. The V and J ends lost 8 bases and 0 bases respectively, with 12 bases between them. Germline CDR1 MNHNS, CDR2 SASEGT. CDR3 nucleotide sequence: TGTGCCAGCGGGCGGGGATCAAGCACAGATACGCAGTATTTT. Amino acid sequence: CASGRGSSTDTQYF.

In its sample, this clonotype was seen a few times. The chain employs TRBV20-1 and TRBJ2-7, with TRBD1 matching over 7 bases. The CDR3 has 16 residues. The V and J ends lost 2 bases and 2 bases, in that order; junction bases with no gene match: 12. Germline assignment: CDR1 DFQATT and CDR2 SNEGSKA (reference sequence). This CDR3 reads CSARHPGQSMPYEQYF. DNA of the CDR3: TGCAGTGCTAGACATCCGGGACAGTCAATGCCCTACGAGCAGTACTTC.

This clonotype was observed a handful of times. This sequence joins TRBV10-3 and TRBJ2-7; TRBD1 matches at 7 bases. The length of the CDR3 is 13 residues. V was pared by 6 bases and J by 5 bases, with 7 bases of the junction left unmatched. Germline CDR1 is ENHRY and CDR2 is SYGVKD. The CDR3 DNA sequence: TGTGCCATCAGCCGGGACAGTCTAAACGAGCAGTACTTC. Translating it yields CAISRDSLNEQYF.

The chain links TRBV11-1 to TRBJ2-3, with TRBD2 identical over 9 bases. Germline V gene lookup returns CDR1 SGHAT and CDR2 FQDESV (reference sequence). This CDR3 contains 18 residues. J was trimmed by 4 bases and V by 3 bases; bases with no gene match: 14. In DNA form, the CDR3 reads TGTGCCAGCAGCTTCCTAGGGGGTGGGAGCGGGGGGTCAGATACGCAGTATTTT. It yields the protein CASSFLGGGSGGSDTQYF.

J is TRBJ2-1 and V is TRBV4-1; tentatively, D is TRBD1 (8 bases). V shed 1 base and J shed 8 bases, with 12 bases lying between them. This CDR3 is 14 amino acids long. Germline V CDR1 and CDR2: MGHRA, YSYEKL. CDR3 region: CASSQATGGDEQFF. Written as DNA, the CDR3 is TGCGCCAGCAGCCAAGCAACAGGGGGGGATGAGCAGTTCTTC.

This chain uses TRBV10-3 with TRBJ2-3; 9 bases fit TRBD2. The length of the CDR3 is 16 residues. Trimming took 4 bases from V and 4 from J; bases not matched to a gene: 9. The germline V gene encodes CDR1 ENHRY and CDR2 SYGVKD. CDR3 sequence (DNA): TGTGCCATCAGTGTTGCGGGGGGGCTTCTGTCAGATACGCAGTATTTT. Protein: CAISVAGGLLSDTQYF.

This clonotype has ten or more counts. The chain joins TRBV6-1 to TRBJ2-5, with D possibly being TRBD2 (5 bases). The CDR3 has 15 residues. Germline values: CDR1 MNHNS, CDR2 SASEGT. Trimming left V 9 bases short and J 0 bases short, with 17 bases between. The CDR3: CASSILSGNQETQYF. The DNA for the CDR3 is TGTGCCAGTAGCATATTGTCCGGGAACCAAGAGACCCAGTACTTC.

CDR3 DNA sequence: TGTGCCAGCAGATTGACTAGCGGGCAAGAGACCCAGTACTTC. Protein: CASRLTSGQETQYF. The rearrangement links TRBV7-2 to TRBJ2-5; 10 bases line up with TRBD2. CDR3 length equals 14 residues. Germline lookup yields CDR1 SGHTA and CDR2 FQGNSA. After removal of 6 bases from V and 2 bases from J, the junction contained 3 bases not matched to a gene.

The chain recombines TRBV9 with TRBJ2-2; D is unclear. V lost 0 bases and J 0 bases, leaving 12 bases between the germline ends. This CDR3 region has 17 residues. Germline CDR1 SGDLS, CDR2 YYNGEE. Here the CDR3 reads CASSVAIGDPNTGELFF. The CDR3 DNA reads TGTGCCAGCAGCGTAGCTATAGGCGACCCGAACACCGGGGAGCTGTTTTTT.

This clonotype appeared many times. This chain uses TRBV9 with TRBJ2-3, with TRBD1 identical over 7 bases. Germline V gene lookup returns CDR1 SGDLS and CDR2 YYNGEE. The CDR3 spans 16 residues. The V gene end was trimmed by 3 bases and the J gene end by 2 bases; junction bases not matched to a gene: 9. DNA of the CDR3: TGTGCCAGCAGCGCTTCGGGACAGACTTACACAGATACGCAGTATTTT. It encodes CASSASGQTYTDTQYF.

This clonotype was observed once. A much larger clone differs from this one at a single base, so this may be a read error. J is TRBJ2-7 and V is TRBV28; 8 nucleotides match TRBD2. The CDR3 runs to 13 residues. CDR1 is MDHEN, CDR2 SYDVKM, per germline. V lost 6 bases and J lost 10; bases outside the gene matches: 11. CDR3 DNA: TGTGCCAGCAGAGAAGCGGGAGTACTTGAACAGTACTTC. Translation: CASREAGVLEQYF.

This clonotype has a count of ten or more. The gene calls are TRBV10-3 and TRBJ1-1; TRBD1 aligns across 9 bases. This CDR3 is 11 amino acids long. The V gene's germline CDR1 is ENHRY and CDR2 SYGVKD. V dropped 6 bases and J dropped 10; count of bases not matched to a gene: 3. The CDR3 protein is CAISGQGRAFF. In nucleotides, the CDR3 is TGTGCCATCAGCGGACAGGGGAGAGCTTTCTTT.

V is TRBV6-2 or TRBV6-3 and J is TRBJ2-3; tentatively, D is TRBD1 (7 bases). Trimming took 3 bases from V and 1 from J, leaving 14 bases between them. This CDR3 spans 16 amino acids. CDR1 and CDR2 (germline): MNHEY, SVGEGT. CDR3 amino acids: CASSYMGGQRTDTQYF. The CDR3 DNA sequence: TGTGCCAGCAGTTATATGGGGGGACAGCGCACAGATACGCAGTATTTT.

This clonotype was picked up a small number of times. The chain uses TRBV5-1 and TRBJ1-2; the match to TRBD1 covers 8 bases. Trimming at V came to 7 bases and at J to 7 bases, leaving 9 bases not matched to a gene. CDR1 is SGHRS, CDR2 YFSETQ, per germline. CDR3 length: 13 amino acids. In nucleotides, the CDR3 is TGCGCCAGCGCCGGACAGGGAGAGAGTGGCTACACCTTC. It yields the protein CASAGQGESGYTF.

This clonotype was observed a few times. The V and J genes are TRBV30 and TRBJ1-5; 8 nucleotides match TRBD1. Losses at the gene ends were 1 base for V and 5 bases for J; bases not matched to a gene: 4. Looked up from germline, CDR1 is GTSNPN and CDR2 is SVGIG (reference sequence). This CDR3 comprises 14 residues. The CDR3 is CAWSGTGFDQPQHF. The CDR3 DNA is TGTGCCTGGAGTGGGACAGGGTTCGATCAGCCCCAGCATTTT.

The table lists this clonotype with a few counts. In DNA, the CDR3 is TGCGCCAGCGGCCCGGCCAATACAGATACGCAGTATTTT. It translates to CASGPANTDTQYF. The V gene is TRBV4-1, the J gene TRBJ2-3; no definite D call. Germline V gene data show CDR1 as MGHRA and CDR2 as YSYEKL. Trimming left V 8 bases short and J 3 bases short, with 12 bases between. This CDR3 is built from 13 residues.

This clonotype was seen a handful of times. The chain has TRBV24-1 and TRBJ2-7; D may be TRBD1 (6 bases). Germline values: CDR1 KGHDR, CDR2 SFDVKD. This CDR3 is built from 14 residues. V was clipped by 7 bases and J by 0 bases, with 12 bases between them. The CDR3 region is CATSARGDSYEQYF. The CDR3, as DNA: TGTGCCACCAGCGCCAGGGGAGACTCCTACGAGCAGTACTTC.

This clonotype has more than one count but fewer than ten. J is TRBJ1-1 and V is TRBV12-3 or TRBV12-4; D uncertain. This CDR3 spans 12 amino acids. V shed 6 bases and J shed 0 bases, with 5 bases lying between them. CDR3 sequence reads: CASRLVNTEAFF. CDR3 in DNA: TGTGCCAGCAGACTGGTGAACACTGAAGCTTTCTTT.

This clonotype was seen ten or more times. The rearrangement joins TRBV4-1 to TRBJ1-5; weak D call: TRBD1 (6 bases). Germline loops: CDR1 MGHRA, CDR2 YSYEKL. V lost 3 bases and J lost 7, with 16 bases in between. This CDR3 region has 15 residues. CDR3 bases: TGCGCCAGCAGCCATCCGGGCCAGGGGTGGCAGCCCCAGCATTTT. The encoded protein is CASSHPGQGWQPQHF.

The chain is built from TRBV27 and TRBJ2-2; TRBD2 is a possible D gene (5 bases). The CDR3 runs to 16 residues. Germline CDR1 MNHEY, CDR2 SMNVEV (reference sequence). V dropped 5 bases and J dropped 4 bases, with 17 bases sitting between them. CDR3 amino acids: CASSDYRMVATGELFF. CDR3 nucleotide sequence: TGTGCCAGCAGTGACTACCGAATGGTAGCCACCGGGGAGCTGTTTTTT.